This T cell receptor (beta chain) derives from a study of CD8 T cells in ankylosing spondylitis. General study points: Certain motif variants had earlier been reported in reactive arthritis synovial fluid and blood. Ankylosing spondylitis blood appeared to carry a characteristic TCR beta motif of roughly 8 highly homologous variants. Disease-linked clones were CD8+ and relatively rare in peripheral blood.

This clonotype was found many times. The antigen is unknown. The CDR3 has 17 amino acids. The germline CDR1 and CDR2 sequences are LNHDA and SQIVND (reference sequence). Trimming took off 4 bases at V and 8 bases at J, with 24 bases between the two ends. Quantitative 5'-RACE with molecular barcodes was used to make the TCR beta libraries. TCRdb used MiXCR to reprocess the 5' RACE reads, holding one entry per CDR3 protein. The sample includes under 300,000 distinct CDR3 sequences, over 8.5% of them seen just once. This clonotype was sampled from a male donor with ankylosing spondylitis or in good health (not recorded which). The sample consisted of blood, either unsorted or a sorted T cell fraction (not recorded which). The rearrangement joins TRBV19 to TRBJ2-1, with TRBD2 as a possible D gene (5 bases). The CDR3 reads CASSSPPRTSFSDEQFF. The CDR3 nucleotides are TGTGCCAGTAGTAGCCCCCCTCGGACCTCCTTTAGCGATGAGCAGTTCTTC.